This TCR gamma chain was found in a study of Vδ1+ human thymocytes. Findings and caveats of the study: Bulk data may be misread because of unexpected Vdelta2 sequences. Thymic TRG and TRD repertoires appeared highly polyclonal.

Concerning this clone itself: The antigen remains undetermined.

The germline gives CDR1 GITISATS, CDR2 ISYDGTV (reference sequence). The junction had 5 bases not matched to a gene; V was cut back by 3 bases and J by 3 bases. CDR3 size: 13 residues. Extracted RNA was reverse transcribed into cDNA. The CDR3 regions were amplified by multiplex PCR from V-gene primers to a constant-region primer. TCRdb re-called the multiplex PCR reads with CATT. This sample has roughly 7,000 gamma-chain clones; roughly 40% occur once, and the top ten carry roughly 2.1%. Sequenced: Vdelta1+ gamma-delta thymocytes from the thymus. The subset is: FACS-sorted CD3+ TCRalphabeta- TCRVdelta1+ TCRVdelta2- thymocytes. V is TRGV9 and J is TRGJ1 or TRGJ2. This receptor was obtained from a boy less than two years old who had congenital heart surgery. CDR3 protein: CALWEHSYYKKLF. CDR3 sequence (DNA): TGTGCCTTGTGGGAGCACTCTTATTATAAGAAACTCTTT.